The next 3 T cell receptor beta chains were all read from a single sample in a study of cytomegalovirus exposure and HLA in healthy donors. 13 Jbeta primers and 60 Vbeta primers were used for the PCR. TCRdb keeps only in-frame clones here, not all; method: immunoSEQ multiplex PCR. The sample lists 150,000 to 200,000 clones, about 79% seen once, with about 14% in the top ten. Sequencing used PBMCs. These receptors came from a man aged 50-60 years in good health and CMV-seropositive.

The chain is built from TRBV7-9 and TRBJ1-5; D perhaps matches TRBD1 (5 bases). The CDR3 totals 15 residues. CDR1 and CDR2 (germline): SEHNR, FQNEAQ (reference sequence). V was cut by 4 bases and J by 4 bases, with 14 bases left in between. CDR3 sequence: CASSSDRTYNQPQHF. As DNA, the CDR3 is TGTGCCAGCAGCTCCGACAGAACCTATAATCAGCCCCAGCATTTT. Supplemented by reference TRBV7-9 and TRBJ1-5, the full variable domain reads DTGVSQNPRHKITKRGQNVTFRCDPISEHNRLYWYRQTLGQGPEFLTYFQNEAQLEKSRLLSDRFSAERPKGSFSTLEIQRTEQGDSAMYLCASSSDRTYNQPQHFGDGTRLSIL.

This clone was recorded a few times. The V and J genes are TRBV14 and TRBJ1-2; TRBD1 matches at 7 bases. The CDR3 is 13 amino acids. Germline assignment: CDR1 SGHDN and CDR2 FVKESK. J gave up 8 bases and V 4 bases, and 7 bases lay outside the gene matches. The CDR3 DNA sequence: TGTGCCAGCAGCCTTGTGGACAGGCAGGGCTACACCTTC. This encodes CASSLVDRQGYTF.

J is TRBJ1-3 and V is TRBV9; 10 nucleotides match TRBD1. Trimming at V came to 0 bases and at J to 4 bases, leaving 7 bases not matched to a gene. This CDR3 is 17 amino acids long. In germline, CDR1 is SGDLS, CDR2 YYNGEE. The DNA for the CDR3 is TGTGCCAGCAGCGTAGACCCGGGGACAGGGGCGGGAAACACCATATATTTT. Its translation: CASSVDPGTGAGNTIYF.